Below, 8 T cell receptor beta chains from the same sample are listed, as sequenced in a study of human T cells and chemical hapten exposure. TCRdb re-called the RACE reads through MiXCR, storing one row per CDR3 protein. The repertoire has tens of thousands of distinct CDR3 sequences, more than 8% of them found once; the top ten carry 8% to 10%. Time point defined: pre-sensitization, week 0. Specified treatment: therapeutic diphenylcyclopropenone sensitization with weekly scalp DPC. This sample comprised whole blood, obtained in connection with sensitization to the hapten diphenylcyclopropenone (DPC). All receptors derive from a man aged 40-49 years with alopecia areata. Some clones in this sample may be carry-over from other donors' samples.

The J gene is TRBJ2-1, the V gene TRBV7-2; either TRBD1 or TRBD2 may supply D (5 bases each). The CDR3 consists of 14 residues. V dropped 7 bases and J dropped 9 bases, with 19 bases sitting between them. CDR1 and CDR2 (germline): SGHTA, FQGNSA. The CDR3 DNA follows: TGTGCCAGCAACTGGGGGACCTTCCGGGGTGAGCAGTTCTTC. Its translation is CASNWGTFRGEQFF.

The chain employs TRBV7-2 and TRBJ2-7; 9 nucleotides match TRBD2. Germline assignment: CDR1 SGHTA and CDR2 FQGNSA. The CDR3 covers 15 residues. V gave up 8 bases and J gave up 0 bases; unmatched junction bases: 8. CDR3 sequence (DNA): TGTGCCAGCGGACCTAGCGGGGCCCGCTCCTACGAGCAGTACTTC. Protein sequence: CASGPSGARSYEQYF.

This clonotype was counted many times. The genes are TRBV7-3 and TRBJ2-7, with TRBD1 matching 10 bases. After removal of 4 bases from V and 7 bases from J, the junction contained 7 bases not matched to a gene. The CDR3 contains 14 residues. Per the germline V gene, CDR1 is SGHTA and CDR2 is FQGTGA. The CDR3 DNA is TGTGCCAGCAGCTCCCACGGACAGGGGGGAGAGCAGTACTTC. Translated: CASSSHGQGGEQYF.

This clonotype has ten or more counts. This chain links TRBV20-1 with TRBJ2-1; tentative D call: TRBD2 (5 bases). The CDR3 sequence is 15 residues long. CDR1 and CDR2 (germline): DFQATT, SNEGSKA (reference sequence). V lost 1 base and J 0 bases, leaving 10 bases between the germline ends. The CDR3 region has the DNA TGCAGTGCTAGAGCCCCAGCGGTCTCCTACAATGAGCAGTTCTTC. It translates to CSARAPAVSYNEQFF.

The rearrangement uses TRBV19 and TRBJ2-1; 8 bases align to TRBD2. The V and J ends lost 2 bases and 6 bases, in that order; junction bases with no gene match: 3. Germline loops: CDR1 LNHDA, CDR2 SQIVND (reference sequence). The CDR3 is 14 residues long. CDR3 amino acids: CASSITGRANEQFF. DNA of the CDR3: TGTGCCAGTAGTATAACCGGGAGGGCCAATGAGCAGTTCTTC.

This clonotype was counted at least ten times. Written as DNA, the CDR3 is TGCAGCGTTACCTCGGTGGCCCAGTACTTC. It codes for CSVTSVAQYF. The chain carries TRBV29-1 and TRBJ2-5; D gene ambiguous. V dropped 5 bases and J dropped 9 bases, with 10 bases sitting between them. Germline CDR1 and CDR2: SQVTM and ANQGSEA. The length of the CDR3 is 10 residues.

This clonotype has more than one count but fewer than ten. The CDR3 sequence: CASSPGVVTDTQYF. CDR3 in DNA: TGCGCCAGCAGCCCTGGAGTAGTTACAGATACGCAGTATTTT. The gene calls are TRBV4-1 and TRBJ2-3; D not certain. This CDR3 contains 14 residues. Germline loops: CDR1 MGHRA, CDR2 YSYEKL. V was trimmed by 4 bases and J by 3 bases, leaving 11 bases between them.

This clonotype was counted a few times. V and J are TRBV27 and TRBJ1-1; D is undetermined. Germline CDR1 reads MNHEY; CDR2 reads SMNVEV (reference sequence). Trimming cost V 2 bases and J 2 bases, with 9 bases left between them. This CDR3 has 14 amino acids. As DNA, the CDR3 is TGTGCCAGCAGTTTAAAGGGCAGAAACACTGAAGCTTTCTTT. Translated, it gives CASSLKGRNTEAFF.